This entry features one T cell receptor beta chain sequence. Its specificity is unknown. Sequencing used immunoSEQ multiplex PCR; TCRdb keeps in-frame clones, though not all of them. Seen here are 40,000 or so clones, about 75% observed once, and the top ten hold 5% to 6%. Specified time point: week 23, last vaccination. Every single dose of the vaccine, 300 ug of mutant IDH1 20-mer peptide, came with topical imiquimod. The study enrolled donors with new WHO grade 3 or 4 IDH1-mutant, ATRX-lost astrocytomas. The CDR3 covers 14 residues. Trimming pared 4 bases from V and 8 bases from J, leaving 17 bases between. Germline loops: CDR1 MNHEY, CDR2 SMNVEV (reference sequence). The source of the sample is a study of a mutant IDH1 vaccine in newly diagnosed glioma. About the research overall: An approximately 62% male, approximately 38% female split and a mean age of 40.4 years characterized treated patients. Study-level results: There seemed to be no relation between pseudoprogression and changes in top peripheral T cell clonotypes.

The sequenced sample was PBMCs, obtained from a glioma patient whose treatment included an IDH1 peptide vaccine. The receptor was isolated from a man aged 50 or older with glioma. The V gene is TRBV27, the J gene TRBJ1-2, with TRBD1 as a possible D gene (5 bases). Here the CDR3 DNA reads TGTGCCAGCAGTTCGTGGACAAGCCCCGGCGGCTACACCTTC. Amino acids: CASSSWTSPGGYTF.